This T cell receptor (beta chain) appears in the sequencing data of a study of T-cell memory formation after mild COVID-19. Study-level background: Clusters were largely donor specific.

TCRdb redid the calling of the 5' RACE reads with MiXCR, one entry per CDR3 protein. The sample has over 45,000 distinct CDR3 sequences; 9.3% are singletons. This clonotype showed up just a few times. The CDR3 runs 15 residues. The V end was cut by 0 bases, the J end by 2 bases, with 10 bases between. CDR1 is LGHNA, CDR2 YNFKEQ, per germline. Sequenced: PBMCs or a T cell subset sorted from them (not recorded which). The V gene is TRBV4-2, the J gene TRBJ1-2; no definite D call. This TCR derives from an adult woman who had mild COVID-19 (a few samples of this study predate the infection). Cell type and time point are not known. CDR3 DNA sequence: TGTGCCAGCAGCCAAGATCTGCTAGGAAACTATGGCTACACCTTC. Translating it yields CASSQDLLGNYGYTF.